The next 26 T cell receptor beta chains were all read from a single sample in a study of blood T cells in healthy people across ages. Combining a sample-barcoded 5' primer with a J-beta primer mix, a second PCR ran for 7 to 11 cycles. One entry per CDR3 protein, called by TCRdb with MiXCR from the 5' RACE reads. The table has about a million distinct CDR3 sequences, roughly half seen once. The specimen sequenced was blood. Receptors originate from a woman aged 55-70 years in good health.

The rearrangement uses TRBV18 and TRBJ2-3, with 9 bases fitting TRBD1. CDR3 length: 16 amino acids. CDR1 is KGHSH, CDR2 LQKENI, per germline. Losses at the gene ends were 4 bases for V and 6 bases for J; bases not matched to a gene: 11. The CDR3 is CASSLRTGAEGDTQYF. In DNA form, the CDR3 reads TGTGCCAGCTCACTCAGGACAGGGGCCGAAGGGGATACGCAGTATTTT.

This clonotype was seen a few times. The rearrangement links TRBV9 to TRBJ2-7; D gene ambiguous. The CDR3 has 14 residues. Germline V gene data show CDR1 as SGDLS and CDR2 as YYNGEE. The ends were cut back, 0 bases at V and 2 bases at J, with 9 bases in the middle. The CDR3: CASSVVSNPYEQYF. CDR3 DNA sequence: TGTGCCAGCAGCGTAGTGTCGAACCCCTACGAGCAGTACTTC.

The chain uses TRBV15 and TRBJ2-3, with 9 nucleotides matching TRBD2. Germline V lookup: CDR1 LNHNV, CDR2 YYDKDF (reference sequence). This CDR3 spans 17 amino acids. With 0 bases clipped from V and 3 bases from J, the junction kept 7 bases outside the gene matches. The CDR3 reads CATSRDSAGGGTDTQYF. In DNA form, the CDR3 reads TGTGCCACCAGCAGAGATTCGGCGGGAGGGGGTACAGATACGCAGTATTTT.

V gene TRBV7-2 combines with J gene TRBJ2-3; D is ambiguous. Trimming removed 5 bases at V and 3 bases at J, with 15 bases between. Germline lookup yields CDR1 SGHTA and CDR2 FQGNSA. This CDR3 has 15 residues. CDR3 nucleotides: TGTGCCAGCAGCCCTCTCCAGCCGAGGACAGATACGCAGTATTTT. This codes for CASSPLQPRTDTQYF.

The chain's CDR3 is CSAATGWGGTGELFF. DNA of the CDR3: TGCAGTGCCGCTACAGGTTGGGGCGGCACCGGGGAGCTGTTTTTT. J is TRBJ2-2 and V is TRBV20-1; a possible D gene is TRBD1 (5 bases). The ends were cut back, 6 bases at V and 4 bases at J, with 18 bases in the middle. The CDR3 contains 15 residues. The germline CDR1 and CDR2 sequences are DFQATT and SNEGSKA (reference sequence).

V gene TRBV7-9 combines with J gene TRBJ2-7; the D gene is possibly TRBD1 (5 bases). Trimming took off 5 bases at V and 4 bases at J, with 24 bases between the two ends. The germline V gene encodes CDR1 SEHNR and CDR2 FQNEAQ (reference sequence). The CDR3 runs to 17 residues. For the CDR3, the DNA is TGTGCCAGCAGCCCCCCCGCAGACAGCGACCCGAAGTACGAGCAGTACTTC. Its protein is CASSPPADSDPKYEQYF. Drawing the rest from reference TRBV7-9 and TRBJ2-7, the complete variable domain is DTGVSQNPRHKITKRGQNVTFRCDPISEHNRLYWYRQTLGQGPEFLTYFQNEAQLEKSRLLSDRFSAERPKGSFSTLEIQRTEQGDSAMYLCASSPPADSDPKYEQYFGPGTRLTVT.

The J gene is TRBJ2-7, the V gene TRBV27; TRBD2 matches at 7 bases. The V gene end was trimmed by 8 bases and the J gene end by 10 bases; junction bases not matched to a gene: 8. CDR1 is MNHEY, CDR2 SMNVEV, per germline (reference sequence). There are 11 residues in the CDR3. CDR3 nucleotides: TGTGCCAGCTATGGACTAGGCAATCAGTACTTC. Its protein product is CASYGLGNQYF.

This sequence joins TRBV10-3 and TRBJ1-2; 9 nucleotides line up with TRBD1. The V gene end was trimmed by 6 bases and the J gene end by 6 bases; junction bases not matched to a gene: 8. Per the germline V gene, CDR1 is ENHRY and CDR2 is SYGVKD. The length of the CDR3 is 14 residues. CDR3 region: CAISGGQGLDGYTF. The DNA of the CDR3 is TGTGCCATCAGCGGTGGACAGGGGCTCGATGGCTACACCTTC.

J is TRBJ1-1 and V is TRBV5-1; 7 positions match TRBD1. CDR1 is SGHRS and CDR2 is YFSETQ in the germline V gene. The CDR3 consists of 16 residues. Unmatched junction bases numbered 8, after V lost 3 bases and J lost 0 bases. CDR3 DNA: TGCGCCAGCAGCTGGGGGACAGTTCCCATGAACACTGAAGCTTTCTTT. This codes for CASSWGTVPMNTEAFF.

The J gene is TRBJ2-5, the V gene TRBV7-6, with D unresolved. Trimming stripped 5 bases from V and 5 bases from J, with 9 bases between. This CDR3 is 12 amino acids long. Germline assignment: CDR1 SGHVS and CDR2 FNYEAQ. The CDR3 nucleotides are TGTGCCAGCAGCGCCCCACTCGAGACCCAGTACTTC. This translates into CASSAPLETQYF.

The chain joins TRBV12-3 or TRBV12-4 to TRBJ2-7; TRBD1 matches 8 bases. This CDR3 region has 13 residues. V gave up 6 bases and J gave up 7 bases; unmatched junction bases: 8. CDR3 in amino acids: CASSPDRGWEQYF. The DNA for the CDR3 is TGTGCCAGCAGCCCCGACAGGGGCTGGGAGCAGTACTTC.

There are a few counts of this clonotype. The gene calls are TRBV6-1 and TRBJ2-3; D call uncertain. The CDR3 length is 10 residues. The V end was cut by 6 bases, the J end by 7 bases, with 5 bases between. CDR1 and CDR2 (germline): MNHNS, SASEGT. This CDR3 reads CASRTYTQYF. For the CDR3, the DNA is TGTGCCAGCAGGACATATACGCAGTATTTT.

The sample holds a few counts of this clonotype. The chain employs TRBV7-8 and TRBJ2-4; 7 nucleotides align to TRBD2. Germline values: CDR1 SGHVS, CDR2 FQNEAQ. The length of the CDR3 is 12 residues. The V gene end was trimmed by 0 bases and the J gene end by 13 bases; junction bases not matched to a gene: 3. CDR3 protein: CASSLALGGQYF. CDR3 DNA: TGTGCCAGCAGCTTAGCGCTGGGAGGGCAGTACTTC.

This clonotype was seen just once. The J gene is TRBJ2-3, the V gene TRBV28; TRBD1 agrees at 12 bases. Germline V lookup: CDR1 MDHEN, CDR2 SYDVKM. V lost 2 bases, J lost 5 bases, and 5 bases stayed unmatched. CDR3 size: 16 residues. DNA for the CDR3: TGTGCCAGCAGTTTACCGGGACAGGGGGCAATAGATACGCAGTATTTT. Amino acid sequence: CASSLPGQGAIDTQYF.

This clonotype has more than one count but fewer than ten. The chain has TRBV20-1 and TRBJ2-4; tentative D call: TRBD2 (6 bases). Germline values: CDR1 DFQATT, CDR2 SNEGSKA (reference sequence). This CDR3 comprises 15 residues. The germline V and J ends were trimmed by 4 bases and 0 bases, with 13 bases remaining between them. CDR3 DNA sequence: TGCAGTGCTATTTTTAGGGGACTAGCCAAAAACATTCAGTACTTC. It is translated as CSAIFRGLAKNIQYF.

This clonotype was counted between two and nine times. The rearrangement joins TRBV6-5 to TRBJ2-4; the match to TRBD2 covers 12 bases. The CDR3 runs 14 residues. The V and J ends lost 6 bases and 6 bases, in that order; junction bases with no gene match: 3. Germline lookup yields CDR1 MNHEY and CDR2 SVGAGI. CDR3 loop: CASSPGLAGNIQYF. The CDR3 nucleotides read TGTGCCAGCAGCCCGGGACTAGCGGGAAACATTCAGTACTTC.

A few counts support this clonotype. This rearrangement joins TRBV20-1 to TRBJ2-5; a weak D match, TRBD2 (5 bases). The J call is doubtful: the DNA matches TRBJ2-7 better. CDR3 length: 16 amino acids. Germline V gives CDR1 DFQATT, CDR2 SNEGSKA (reference sequence). The CDR3 sequence is CSARDIGFGGGYEQYF. DNA for the CDR3: TGCAGTGCTAGAGATATTGGGTTCGGCGGAGGCTACGAGCAGTACTTC.

The CDR3 DNA sequence: TGTGCCATCAGTGGGGACCTTGAGACAGGGGCGTCCTACGAGCAGTACTTC. Amino acids: CAISGDLETGASYEQYF. The chain joins TRBV10-3 to TRBJ2-7, with TRBD1 matching over 8 bases. Germline-derived CDR1 and CDR2 are ENHRY and SYGVKD. The CDR3 extends over 17 amino acids. The trim removed 4 bases at V and 1 base at J, leaving 12 bases unmatched.

This clonotype has only a few counts. The chain is built from TRBV4-2 and TRBJ2-1, with TRBD2 matching over 9 bases. The CDR3 is 16 amino acids. The trim removed 1 base at V and 4 bases at J, leaving 5 bases unmatched. Germline CDR1 is LGHNA and CDR2 is YNFKEQ. The CDR3 here is CASSQGTSGPYNEQFF. The CDR3 DNA follows: TGTGCCAGCAGCCAAGGTACTAGCGGGCCGTACAATGAGCAGTTCTTC.

This clonotype has only a few counts. The chain has TRBV15 and TRBJ2-7, with 7 bases fitting TRBD1. The trim removed 3 bases at V and 3 bases at J, leaving 11 bases unmatched. CDR1 is LNHNV and CDR2 is YYDKDF in the germline V gene (reference sequence). This CDR3 has 16 amino acids. In DNA form, the CDR3 reads TGTGCCACCAGCAGGTACCACAGGGGCGCTCGCTACGAGCAGTACTTC. It is translated as CATSRYHRGARYEQYF.

The chain combines TRBV2 with TRBJ1-6, with 8 positions matching TRBD1. The length of the CDR3 is 15 residues. Germline V gene lookup returns CDR1 SNHLY and CDR2 FYNNEI. The junction had 4 bases not matched to a gene; V was cut back by 0 bases and J by 9 bases. The CDR3 loop is CASSEARTGFSPLHF. The CDR3 DNA sequence: TGTGCCAGCAGTGAAGCACGGACAGGGTTTTCACCCCTCCACTTT. Full variable domain (rest looked up from reference TRBV2 and TRBJ1-6): EPEVTQTPSHQVTQMGQEVILRCVPISNHLYFYWYRQILGQKVEFLVSFYNNEISEKSEIFDDQFSVERPDGSNFTLKIRSTKLEDSAMYFCASSEARTGFSPLHFGNGTRLTVT.

This chain links TRBV5-1 with TRBJ2-1; 9 nucleotides match TRBD1. The CDR3 runs 15 residues. J lost 4 bases, V lost 4 bases, and 6 bases had no gene match. Germline V gene data show CDR1 as SGHRS and CDR2 as YFSETQ. CDR3 sequence: CASSGGDREYNEQFF. The DNA of the CDR3 is TGCGCCAGCAGCGGAGGGGACAGGGAGTACAATGAGCAGTTCTTC. Full variable domain (rest looked up from reference TRBV5-1 and TRBJ2-1): KAGVTQTPRYLIKTRGQQVTLSCSPISGHRSVSWYQQTPGQGLQFLFEYFSETQRNKGNFPGRFSGRQFSNSRSEMNVSTLELGDSALYLCASSGGDREYNEQFFGPGTRLTVL.

This rearrangement joins TRBV10-3 to TRBJ1-1; tentatively, D is TRBD1 (5 bases). This CDR3 is built from 13 residues. From germline, CDR1 is ENHRY and CDR2 SYGVKD. Trimming took off 5 bases at V and 3 bases at J, with 10 bases between the two ends. The DNA of the CDR3 is TGTGCCATCAGTCCCTCGGGGGACACTGAAGCTTTCTTT. It yields the protein CAISPSGDTEAFF.

The genes are TRBV2 and TRBJ2-3, with 10 bases matching TRBD2. Trimming at V came to 6 bases and at J to 5 bases, leaving 5 bases not matched to a gene. Germline-derived CDR1 and CDR2 are SNHLY and FYNNEI. CDR3 length: 14 amino acids. The CDR3 region is CASSTSGKVDTQYF. The CDR3 DNA reads TGTGCCAGCAGCACTAGCGGGAAAGTAGATACGCAGTATTTT.

The gene calls are TRBV24-1 and TRBJ2-3; D remains ambiguous. The CDR3 runs to 13 residues. Between the trimmed V and J ends, which lost 4 bases and 2 bases, there was a span of 6 bases. Germline values: CDR1 KGHDR, CDR2 SFDVKD. The CDR3 DNA reads as TGTGCCACCAGTGAGACCGTCACAGATACGCAGTATTTT. Protein sequence: CATSETVTDTQYF.

The gene calls are TRBV7-3 and TRBJ2-1; the match to TRBD2 covers 7 bases. CDR3 size: 14 residues. Germline CDR1 is SGHTA and CDR2 is FQGTGA. J lost 6 bases, V lost 1 base, and 3 bases had no gene match. The CDR3 DNA is TGTGCCAGCAGCTTAATCTCTAGCGGCAATGAGCAGTTCTTC. Translating it yields CASSLISSGNEQFF.